This T cell receptor (beta chain) was documented in a study of blood T cell repertoires in COVID-19. Whole-study context: The study drew acute and convalescent COVID-19 samples from the United States, Italy and Spain. PBMCs, B-cell-depleted T cells, or T cells provided the cDNA or gDNA that made up the material.

Germline values: CDR1 MNHEY, CDR2 SVGEGT. J gave up 4 bases and V 4 bases, and 3 bases lay outside the gene matches. This CDR3 contains 14 residues. Per the authors' pipeline: By means of reference gene primer amplification, nucleated cell counts were estimated. Sequenced by immunoSEQ multiplex PCR; TCRdb stores in-frame clones only, minus some. The D gene and trimming were derived from the DNA, and the V and J assignments and clone size from that table. The table has tens of thousands of clones, about 90% seen once. Material for sequencing was peripheral blood. V is TRBV6-2 or TRBV6-3 and J is TRBJ2-7, with TRBD2 matching 11 bases. The TCR originated in a human donor in a cohort sampled during active COVID-19. The CDR3 here is CASSLAGGPYEQYF. The CDR3 DNA follows: TGTGCCAGCAGTTTAGCGGGGGGGCCTTACGAGCAGTACTTC.